This TCR beta chain derives from a study of T cell repertoires in cytomegalovirus infection. Via MiXCR, TCRdb re-called the reads, giving one row per CDR3 protein. The sample has about 360,000 distinct CDR3 sequences, about 34% seen once. Worth noting for this clonotype: What it recognizes is unknown.

Sequencing used cultured PBMCs, obtained from culture after CMV antigen stimulation. This TCR came from a human donor in good health (CMV status not recorded). Some clones in this sample may be carry-over from other donors' samples.

CDR3: CASSQPGQGRQPQHF. The DNA for the CDR3 is TGCGCCAGCAGCCAACCGGGACAGGGGCGTCAGCCCCAGCATTTT. The chain combines TRBV4-1 with TRBJ1-5; 10 nucleotides align to TRBD1. The CDR3 runs 15 residues. The V gene end was trimmed by 2 bases and the J gene end by 6 bases; junction bases not matched to a gene: 4. Germline loops: CDR1 MGHRA, CDR2 YSYEKL.